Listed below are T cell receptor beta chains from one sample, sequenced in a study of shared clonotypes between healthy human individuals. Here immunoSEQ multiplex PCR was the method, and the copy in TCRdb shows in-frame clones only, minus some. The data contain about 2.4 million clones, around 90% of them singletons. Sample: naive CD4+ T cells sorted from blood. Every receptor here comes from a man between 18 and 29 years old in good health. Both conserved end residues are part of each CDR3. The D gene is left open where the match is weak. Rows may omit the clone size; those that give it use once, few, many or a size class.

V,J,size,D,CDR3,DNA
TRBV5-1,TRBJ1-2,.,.,CASSFEPGTYGYTF,TGCGCCAGCAGCTTCGAACCCGGGACGTATGGCTACACCTTC
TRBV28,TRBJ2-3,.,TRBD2,CASTERGRGPDTQYF,TGTGCCAGCACCGAAAGAGGGAGGGGCCCAGATACGCAGTATTTT
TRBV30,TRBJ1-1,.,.,CAWIRSGTQNTEAFF,TGTGCCTGGATTCGTTCCGGGACACAGAACACTGAAGCTTTCTTT
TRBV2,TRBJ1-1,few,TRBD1,CASSTPPGGLTNTEAFF,TGTGCCAGCAGTACACCTCCAGGGGGTCTGACCAACACTGAAGCTTTCTTT
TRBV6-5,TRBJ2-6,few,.,CASSYPGANVLTF,TGTGCCAGCAGTTACCCCGGGGCCAACGTCCTGACTTTC
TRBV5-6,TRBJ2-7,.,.,CASSFSGAGRAYEQYF,TGTGCCAGCAGCTTTTCTGGGGCAGGAAGAGCCTACGAGCAGTACTTC
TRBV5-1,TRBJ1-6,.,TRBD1,CASSIQGAGSPLHF,TGCGCCAGCAGCATCCAGGGGGCGGGGTCACCCCTCCACTTT
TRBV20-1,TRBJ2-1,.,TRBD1,CSADRGNEQFF,TGCAGTGCCGACAGGGGTAATGAGCAGTTCTTC
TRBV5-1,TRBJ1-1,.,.,CASSQGSTANTEAFF,TGCGCCAGCAGCCAAGGCTCCACAGCGAACACTGAAGCTTTCTTT
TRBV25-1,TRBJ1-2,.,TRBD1,CASTTGVGFGYTF,TGTGCCAGCACTACAGGGGTGGGATTCGGCTACACCTTC
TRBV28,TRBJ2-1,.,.,CASSSTSYNEQFF,TGTGCCAGCAGTTCTACTTCTTACAATGAGCAGTTCTTC
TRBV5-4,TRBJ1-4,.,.,CASSPGDGNKFF,TGTGCCAGCAGCCCAGGGGACGGGAACAAATTTTTT
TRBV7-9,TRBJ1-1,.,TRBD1,CASSPRQGYTEAFF,TGTGCCAGCAGCCCCCGACAGGGGTACACTGAAGCTTTCTTT
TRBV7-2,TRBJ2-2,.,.,CASSASLNTGELFF,TGTGCCAGCAGCGCTTCACTCAACACCGGGGAGCTGTTTTTT
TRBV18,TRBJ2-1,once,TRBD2,CASSPPVTSGYNEQFF,TGTGCCAGCTCACCACCGGTTACTAGCGGCTACAATGAGCAGTTCTTC
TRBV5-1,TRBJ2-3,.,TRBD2,CASSLWTSGARDTQYF,TGCGCCAGCAGCTTATGGACTAGCGGGGCGAGGGATACGCAGTATTTT